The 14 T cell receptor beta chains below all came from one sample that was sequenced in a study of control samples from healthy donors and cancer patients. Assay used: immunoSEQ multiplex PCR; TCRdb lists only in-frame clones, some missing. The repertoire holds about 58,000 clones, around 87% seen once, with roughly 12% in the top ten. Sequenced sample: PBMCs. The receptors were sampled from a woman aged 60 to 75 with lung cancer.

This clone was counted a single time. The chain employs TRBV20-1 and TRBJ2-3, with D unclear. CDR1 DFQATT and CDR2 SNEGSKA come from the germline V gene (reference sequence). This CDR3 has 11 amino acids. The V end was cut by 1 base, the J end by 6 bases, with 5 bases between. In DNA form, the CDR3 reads TGCAGTGCTAGAGTGGGGGATACGCAGTATTTT. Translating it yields CSARVGDTQYF.

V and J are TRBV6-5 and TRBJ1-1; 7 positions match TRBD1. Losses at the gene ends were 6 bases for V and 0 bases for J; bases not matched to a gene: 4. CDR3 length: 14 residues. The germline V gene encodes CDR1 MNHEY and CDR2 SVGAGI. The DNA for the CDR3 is TGTGCCAGCAGCCGGGACAGACTGAACACTGAAGCTTTCTTT. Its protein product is CASSRDRLNTEAFF.

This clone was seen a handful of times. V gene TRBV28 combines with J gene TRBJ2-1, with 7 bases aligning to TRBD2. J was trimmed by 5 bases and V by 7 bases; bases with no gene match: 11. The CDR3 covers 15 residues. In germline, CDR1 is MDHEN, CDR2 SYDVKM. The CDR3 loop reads CASIPFGTNNNEQFF. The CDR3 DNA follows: TGTGCCAGCATCCCATTCGGGACTAACAACAATGAGCAGTTCTTC.

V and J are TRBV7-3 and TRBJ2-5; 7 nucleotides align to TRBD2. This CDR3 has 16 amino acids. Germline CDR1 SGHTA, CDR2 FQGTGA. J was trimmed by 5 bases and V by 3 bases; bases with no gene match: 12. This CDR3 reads CASSLNPSGAGETQYF. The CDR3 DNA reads TGTGCCAGCAGCTTGAATCCTAGCGGAGCTGGGGAGACCCAGTACTTC.

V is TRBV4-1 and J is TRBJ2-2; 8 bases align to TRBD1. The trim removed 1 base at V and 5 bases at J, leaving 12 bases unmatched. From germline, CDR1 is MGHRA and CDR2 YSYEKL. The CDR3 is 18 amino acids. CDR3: CASSQGPQGESRTGELFF. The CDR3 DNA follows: TGCGCCAGCAGCCAAGGCCCACAGGGGGAGTCTCGAACCGGGGAGCTGTTTTTT.

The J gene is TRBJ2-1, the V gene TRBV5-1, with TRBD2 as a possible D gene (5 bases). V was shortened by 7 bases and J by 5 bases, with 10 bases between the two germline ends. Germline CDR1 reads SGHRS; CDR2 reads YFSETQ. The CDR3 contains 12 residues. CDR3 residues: CASGTGNNEQFF. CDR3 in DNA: TGCGCCAGCGGTACGGGAAACAATGAGCAGTTCTTC. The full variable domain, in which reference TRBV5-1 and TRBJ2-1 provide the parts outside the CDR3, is KAGVTQTPRYLIKTRGQQVTLSCSPISGHRSVSWYQQTPGQGLQFLFEYFSETQRNKGNFPGRFSGRQFSNSRSEMNVSTLELGDSALYLCASGTGNNEQFFGPGTRLTVL.

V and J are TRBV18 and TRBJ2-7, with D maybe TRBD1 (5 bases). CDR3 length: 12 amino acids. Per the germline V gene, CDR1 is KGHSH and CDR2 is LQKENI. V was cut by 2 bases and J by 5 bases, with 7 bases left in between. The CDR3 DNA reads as TGTGCCAGCTCACCAGGGGCCAACGAGCAGTACTTC. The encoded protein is CASSPGANEQYF.

The CDR3 DNA is TGTGCCAGCAGTGACATTGGGCTAGCGGTACAAGAGACCCAGTACTTC. It yields the protein CASSDIGLAVQETQYF. The V gene is TRBV2, the J gene TRBJ2-5, with 7 positions matching TRBD2. The CDR3 is 16 amino acids. Germline V gene sequence: CDR1 SNHLY, CDR2 FYNNEI. Trimming at V came to 3 bases and at J to 2 bases, leaving 9 bases not matched to a gene.

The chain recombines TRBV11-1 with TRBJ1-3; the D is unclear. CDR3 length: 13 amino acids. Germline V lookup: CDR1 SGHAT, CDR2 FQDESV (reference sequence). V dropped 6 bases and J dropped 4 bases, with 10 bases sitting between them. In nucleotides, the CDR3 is TGTGCCAGCAGTACCGGACTGGGAAACACCATATATTTT. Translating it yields CASSTGLGNTIYF.

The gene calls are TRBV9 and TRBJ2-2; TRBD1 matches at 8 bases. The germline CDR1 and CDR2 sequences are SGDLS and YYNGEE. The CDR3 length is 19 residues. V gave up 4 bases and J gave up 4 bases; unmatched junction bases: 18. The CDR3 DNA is TGTGCCAGCAGCACGCGCGATTCAGGGGGGACAGGACTCACCGGGGAGCTGTTTTTT. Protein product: CASSTRDSGGTGLTGELFF.

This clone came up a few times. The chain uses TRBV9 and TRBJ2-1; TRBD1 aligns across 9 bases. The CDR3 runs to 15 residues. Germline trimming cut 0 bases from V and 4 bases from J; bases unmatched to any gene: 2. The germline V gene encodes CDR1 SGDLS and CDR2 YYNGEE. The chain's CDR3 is CASSVGDRDYNEQFF. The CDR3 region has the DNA TGTGCCAGCAGCGTAGGGGACAGGGATTACAATGAGCAGTTCTTC.

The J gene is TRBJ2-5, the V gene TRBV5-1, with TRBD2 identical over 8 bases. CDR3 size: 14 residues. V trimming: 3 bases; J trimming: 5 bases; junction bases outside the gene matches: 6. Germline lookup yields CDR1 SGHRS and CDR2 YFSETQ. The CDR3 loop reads CASSSGTSGETQYF. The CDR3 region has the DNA TGCGCCAGCAGCTCCGGGACTAGTGGGGAGACCCAGTACTTC.

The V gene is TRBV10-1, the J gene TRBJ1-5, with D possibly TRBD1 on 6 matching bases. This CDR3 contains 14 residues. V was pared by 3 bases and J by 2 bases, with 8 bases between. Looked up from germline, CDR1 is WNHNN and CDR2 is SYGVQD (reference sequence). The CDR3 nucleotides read TGCGCCAGCAGTGATGGGGGCGGCAATCAGCCCCAGCATTTT. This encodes CASSDGGGNQPQHF.

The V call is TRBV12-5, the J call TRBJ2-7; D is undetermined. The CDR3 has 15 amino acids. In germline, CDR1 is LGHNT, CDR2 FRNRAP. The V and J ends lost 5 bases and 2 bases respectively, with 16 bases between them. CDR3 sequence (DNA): TGTGCTAGTGGTGAAGGGCCCGGCACAGCCTACGAGCAGTACTTC. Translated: CASGEGPGTAYEQYF.